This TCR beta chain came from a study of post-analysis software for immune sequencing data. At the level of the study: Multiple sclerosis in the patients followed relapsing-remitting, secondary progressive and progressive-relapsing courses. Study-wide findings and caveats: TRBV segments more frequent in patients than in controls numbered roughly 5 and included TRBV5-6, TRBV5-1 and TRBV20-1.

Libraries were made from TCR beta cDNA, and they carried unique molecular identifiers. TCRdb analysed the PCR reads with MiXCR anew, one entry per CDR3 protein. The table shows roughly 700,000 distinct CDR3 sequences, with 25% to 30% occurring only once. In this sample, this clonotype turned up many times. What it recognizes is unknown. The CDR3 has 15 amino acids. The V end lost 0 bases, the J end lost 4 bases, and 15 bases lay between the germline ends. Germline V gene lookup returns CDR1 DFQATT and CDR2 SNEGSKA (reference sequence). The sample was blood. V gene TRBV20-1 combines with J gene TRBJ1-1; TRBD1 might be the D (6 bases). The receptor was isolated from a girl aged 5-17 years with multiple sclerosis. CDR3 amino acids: CSARDRSTGFTEAFF. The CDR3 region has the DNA TGCAGTGCTAGAGACCGGTCGACAGGATTCACTGAAGCTTTCTTT.